The 8 T cell receptor beta chains below were found in one sample sequenced in a study of OX40 agonist ivuxolimab in advanced cancers. The repertoire was sequenced with immunoSEQ multiplex PCR; TCRdb's copy has only in-frame clones and lacks some. Here the sample spans 15,000 or so clones, roughly 77% being singletons. The sample consisted of CD4+ or CD8+ T cells sorted from blood, taken in a trial of the OX40 agonist ivuxolimab. The receptor source for this set is an adult with an advanced solid tumor such as melanoma, head and neck, liver or kidney cancer.

On this clone: At one boundary the junction diverges from the germline segment, which might be a read error. The chain carries TRBV6-1 and TRBJ2-7; 7 nucleotides match TRBD1. CDR3 length equals 17 residues. The germline CDR1 and CDR2 sequences are MNHNS and SASEGT. DNA for the CDR3: TGTGCCATCAGTGACCAGGACAGGTCGGGTACCTCCTACGAGCAGTACTTC. Amino acids: CAISDQDRSGTSYEQYF.

The chain joins TRBV27 to TRBJ2-7; TRBD2 matches 7 bases. This CDR3 comprises 14 residues. V trimming: 6 bases; J trimming: 1 base; junction bases outside the gene matches: 6. From germline, CDR1 is MNHEY and CDR2 SMNVEV (reference sequence). As DNA, the CDR3 is TGTGCCAGCAGCCCCGCCGGGGGGTCCTACGAGCAGTACTTC. Translation: CASSPAGGSYEQYF.

V and J are TRBV19 and TRBJ1-1; the D is unclear. The V gene lost 3 bases and the J gene lost 6 bases, with 11 bases spanning the gap. CDR3 length: 13 amino acids. Germline CDR1 and CDR2: LNHDA and SQIVND (reference sequence). The CDR3, as DNA: TGTGCCAGTAGTATCCAGGTAGGGTCTGAAGCTTTCTTT. It translates to CASSIQVGSEAFF.

V usage is TRBV16 and J usage is TRBJ2-1, with D possibly being TRBD2 (5 bases). Germline V gene sequence: CDR1 KGHSY, CDR2 FQNENV. The CDR3 runs 16 residues. The ends were cut back, 3 bases at V and 0 bases at J, with 12 bases in the middle. The CDR3, as DNA: TGTGCCAGCAGCCAGGGCTCAGCGGTCTCCTACAATGAGCAGTTCTTC. This sequence encodes CASSQGSAVSYNEQFF.

The chain links TRBV7-9 to TRBJ2-3; D possibly uses TRBD1 or TRBD2 (6 bases each). V was trimmed by 3 bases and J by 0 bases, leaving 16 bases between them. Germline lookup yields CDR1 SEHNR and CDR2 FQNEAQ (reference sequence). This CDR3 has 17 residues. DNA of the CDR3: TGTGCCAGCAGCTTCCCCGGGGGTAGGGGGAGCACAGATACGCAGTATTTT. Protein: CASSFPGGRGSTDTQYF.

The chain has TRBV7-8 and TRBJ2-7; 7 nucleotides agree with TRBD1. The CDR3 extends over 15 amino acids. V was clipped by 1 base and J by 0 bases; unmatched bases: 3. The V gene's germline CDR1 is SGHVS and CDR2 FQNEAQ. CDR3: CASSLEQGTSYEQYF. In DNA, the CDR3 is TGTGCCAGCAGCTTAGAACAGGGGACCTCCTACGAGCAGTACTTC.

This chain uses TRBV11-2 with TRBJ2-7; no reliable D call. This CDR3 has 16 residues. Germline values: CDR1 SGHAT, CDR2 FQNNGV. The ends were cut back, 5 bases at V and 4 bases at J, with 21 bases in the middle. In DNA, the CDR3 is TGTGCCAGCAGCCCTGCGCGAAAGCCAGTGAGGTACGAGCAGTACTTC. Amino acids: CASSPARKPVRYEQYF.

This clone is categorized as medium-sized. The V call is TRBV5-5, the J call TRBJ2-1, with 8 bases matching TRBD2. V lost 2 bases and J lost 4; bases outside the gene matches: 2. CDR3 length: 14 amino acids. Germline CDR1 and CDR2: SGHKS and YYEKEE (reference sequence). The CDR3 here is CASSFIAGYNEQFF. CDR3 bases: TGTGCCAGCAGCTTTATAGCGGGGTACAATGAGCAGTTCTTC.